The 20 T cell receptor beta chains below come from one sample, sequenced in a study of T cell repertoires in cytomegalovirus infection. TCRdb reprocessed the reads via MiXCR and lists one record per CDR3 protein. The sample comprises about 280,000 distinct CDR3 sequences, approximately 22% of which are singletons, and about 21% rests with the top ten. For these receptors, no antigen is known. The source material was cultured PBMCs, sampled from culture after CMV antigen stimulation. Receptor source: a human donor in good health (CMV status not recorded). Some clones in this sample may be carry-over from other donors' samples.

V usage is TRBV5-6 and J usage is TRBJ1-6, with D possibly being TRBD1 (5 bases). V lost 2 bases, J lost 5 bases, and 11 bases lay in between. Germline CDR1 and CDR2: SGHDT and YYEEEE. The CDR3 loop spans 15 amino acids. This CDR3 reads CASSFSGLHNSPLHF. Written as DNA, the CDR3 is TGTGCCAGCAGCTTCTCGGGACTGCATAATTCACCCCTCCACTTT. The variable domain in full, completed from reference TRBV5-6 and TRBJ1-6, reads DAGVTQSPTHLIKTRGQQVTLRCSPKSGHDTVSWYQQALGQGPQFIFQYYEEEERQRGNFPDRFSGHQFPNYSSELNVNALLLGDSALYLCASSFSGLHNSPLHFGNGTRLTVT.

The J gene is TRBJ2-1, the V gene TRBV29-1, with D unresolved. The V gene lost 0 bases and the J gene lost 3 bases, with 6 bases spanning the gap. This CDR3 is 13 amino acids long. The germline gives CDR1 SQVTM, CDR2 ANQGSEA. The DNA of the CDR3 is TGCAGCGTTGAAGAGTCCAACTACAATGAGCAGTTCTTC. Residues: CSVEESNYNEQFF.

This clonotype was found a few times. The V call is TRBV7-2, the J call TRBJ1-2; 8 bases match TRBD1. Losses at the gene ends were 5 bases for V and 4 bases for J; bases not matched to a gene: 3. Germline CDR1 and CDR2: SGHTA and FQGNSA. This CDR3 has 13 residues. For the CDR3, the DNA is TGTGCCAGCAGCCGGGACAGGTCCTATGGCTACACCTTC. Translation: CASSRDRSYGYTF.

Comments on this clonotype: This may stem from a read error, because a much larger clone lies one nucleotide away. This rearrangement joins TRBV7-2 to TRBJ2-1; D gene uncertain. The CDR3 runs to 10 residues. Germline-derived CDR1 and CDR2 are SGHTA and FQGNSA. Trimming stripped 8 bases from V and 8 bases from J, with 7 bases between. CDR3 sequence: CASRDHEQFF. The CDR3 nucleotides read TGTGCCAGCCGAGACCATGAGCAGTTCTTC.

The chain recombines TRBV7-9 with TRBJ2-1; D is possibly TRBD1 (6 bases). V lost 5 bases, J lost 4 bases, and 18 bases lay in between. Germline CDR1 reads SEHNR; CDR2 reads FQNEAQ (reference sequence). There are 16 residues in the CDR3. The chain's CDR3 is CASSMITGSGYNEQFF. The CDR3 DNA sequence: TGTGCCAGCAGCATGATCACAGGGTCGGGGTACAATGAGCAGTTCTTC.

The J gene is TRBJ2-7, the V gene TRBV28, with 9 bases matching TRBD2. CDR1 and CDR2 from the germline V gene are MDHEN and SYDVKM. The V segment lost 0 bases and the J segment 12 bases; nucleotides outside the gene matches: 15. The CDR3 runs 16 residues. The CDR3 is CASSLWVREGPLVWYF. The CDR3 region has the DNA TGTGCCAGCAGTTTATGGGTGCGGGAGGGACCCTTAGTTTGGTACTTC.

This chain links TRBV2 with TRBJ1-3; D uncertain. Germline V gene data show CDR1 as SNHLY and CDR2 as FYNNEI. This CDR3 is 13 amino acids long. The V gene lost 7 bases and the J gene lost 4 bases, with 11 bases spanning the gap. The CDR3 coding sequence is TGTGCCAGCACCCCCGCGGGGGGAAACACCATATATTTT. Translation gives CASTPAGGNTIYF.

Many counts were recorded for this clonotype. J is TRBJ1-2 and V is TRBV28; TRBD1 aligns across 9 bases. This CDR3 contains 12 residues. Per the germline V gene, CDR1 is MDHEN and CDR2 is SYDVKM. The V segment lost 6 bases and the J segment 8 bases; nucleotides outside the gene matches: 4. CDR3 nucleotide sequence: TGTGCCAGCAGCACAGGGGGCTGGGGCTACACCTTC. Translated, it gives CASSTGGWGYTF.

This clonotype was seen more than once but under ten times. V and J are TRBV25-1 and TRBJ1-1; no firm D call. Trimming removed 5 bases from V and 4 bases from J, with 11 bases in between. Germline V gene lookup returns CDR1 MGHDK and CDR2 SYGVNS. CDR3 size: 13 residues. CDR3 in amino acids: CASSSGRATEAFF. In DNA, the CDR3 is TGTGCCAGCAGTTCCGGGAGGGCCACTGAAGCTTTCTTT.

The genes are TRBV7-2 and TRBJ2-3; possible D gene TRBD2, 7 bases. CDR3 size: 15 residues. Germline V gives CDR1 SGHTA, CDR2 FQGNSA. Trimming cost V 0 bases and J 3 bases, with 10 bases left between them. The CDR3 DNA reads TGTACCAGCAGCTTAGCGGGGGGGGCAACAGATACGCAGTATTTT. It codes for CTSSLAGGATDTQYF.

This clonotype was counted ten times or more. The chain joins TRBV5-8 to TRBJ2-5, with D tentatively TRBD2 (6 bases). Between the trimmed V and J ends, which lost 0 bases and 2 bases, there was a span of 8 bases. From germline, CDR1 is SGHTS and CDR2 YDEGEE. The CDR3 has 14 residues. The chain's CDR3 is CASSLGLAQETQYF. The CDR3 DNA follows: TGTGCCAGCAGCTTGGGGCTAGCGCAAGAGACCCAGTACTTC. Full variable domain (missing parts from reference TRBV5-8 and TRBJ2-5): EAGVTQSPTHLIKTRGQQATLRCSPISGHTSVYWYQQALGLGLQFLLWYDEGEERNRGNFPPRFSGRQFPNYSSELNVNALELEDSALYLCASSLGLAQETQYFGPGTRLLVL.

The sample holds a few counts of this clonotype. This chain joins TRBV9 and TRBJ1-1; no firm D call. Trimming removed 0 bases from V and 0 bases from J, with 9 bases in between. This CDR3 contains 15 residues. Germline V gene lookup returns CDR1 SGDLS and CDR2 YYNGEE. The CDR3 region has the DNA TGTGCCAGCAGCGTAGTTCCAGACTTGAACACTGAAGCTTTCTTT. It is translated as CASSVVPDLNTEAFF.

This clonotype was counted many times. The CDR3 spells CASSDSGGMDTQYF. The CDR3 coding sequence is TGTGCCAGCAGCGACAGCGGGGGCATGGATACGCAGTATTTT. V usage is TRBV7-8 and J usage is TRBJ2-3, with 8 bases aligning to TRBD2. This CDR3 is 14 amino acids long. The ends lost 5 bases at V and 6 bases at J; junction bases unmatched: 7. CDR1 SGHVS and CDR2 FQNEAQ come from the germline V gene.

This clonotype was seen more than once but under ten times. In DNA form, the CDR3 reads TGCGCCAGCAGTGGGGGGGGTGTCGATGAGCAGTTCTTC. It codes for CASSGGGVDEQFF. The gene calls are TRBV4-1 and TRBJ2-1; 7 bases match TRBD2. The CDR3 runs to 13 residues. Germline CDR1 MGHRA, CDR2 YSYEKL. V lost 6 bases to trimming and J lost 8 bases; unmatched junction nucleotides: 7.

V usage is TRBV19 and J usage is TRBJ2-2; no firm D call. V lost 4 bases to trimming and J lost 6 bases, with 12 bases between them. Germline CDR1 is LNHDA and CDR2 is SQIVND (reference sequence). The CDR3 runs to 14 residues. The CDR3 DNA reads TGTGCCAGTAGTAAACAAAGACCATCCGGGGAGCTGTTTTTT. It is translated as CASSKQRPSGELFF.

Concerning this clonotype: A much larger clone lies one base from this, so it may be a read error. The genes are TRBV7-2 and TRBJ1-3; no reliable D call. V was shortened by 6 bases and J by 2 bases, with 14 bases between the two germline ends. The CDR3 consists of 15 residues. Germline V gene sequence: CDR1 SGHTA, CDR2 FQGNSA. The CDR3 loop reads CASSKTASPGNTIYF. The DNA for the CDR3 is TGTGCCAGCAGTAAAACAGCGAGCCCTGGAAACACCATATATTTT.

This chain joins TRBV6-5 and TRBJ2-5; 7 bases fit TRBD2. The CDR3 consists of 13 residues. Germline values: CDR1 MNHEY, CDR2 SVGAGI. V trimming: 5 bases; J trimming: 7 bases; junction bases outside the gene matches: 7. The CDR3 region is CASSHLGGGTQYF. The CDR3, as DNA: TGTGCCAGCAGTCACCTTGGGGGGGGGACCCAGTACTTC.

This clonotype appeared many times. V usage is TRBV7-2 and J usage is TRBJ1-3; no clear D gene. The CDR3 loop spans 15 amino acids. The V end lost 3 bases, the J end lost 4 bases, and 13 bases lay between the germline ends. The germline V gene encodes CDR1 SGHTA and CDR2 FQGNSA. The CDR3 nucleotides are TGTGCCAGCAGCTTCGGCCCAGCTCTCGGAAACACCATATATTTT. It specifies CASSFGPALGNTIYF.

In its sample, this clonotype was seen a few times. V and J are TRBV7-8 and TRBJ1-1; possibly TRBD1 for D (6 bases). From germline, CDR1 is SGHVS and CDR2 FQNEAQ. CDR3 size: 17 residues. V was shortened by 1 base and J by 0 bases, with 15 bases between the two germline ends. CDR3 DNA: TGTGCCAGCAGCTTAGAGGCCGCAGGGGCCCTGAACACTGAAGCTTTCTTT. Translation: CASSLEAAGALNTEAFF.

To note about this clonotype: Since a much larger clone is just one base distant, this may be a read error. V usage is TRBV19 and J usage is TRBJ2-5; D possibly corresponds to TRBD1 (6 bases). The CDR3 runs 13 residues. Germline V gene sequence: CDR1 LNHDA, CDR2 SQIVND (reference sequence). V lost 7 bases and J lost 6, with 15 bases in between. The CDR3 spells CASNRQGRQTQYF. Written as DNA, the CDR3 is TGTGCCAGTAATAGGCAGGGGAGACAGACCCAGTACTTC. Filled out from reference TRBV19 and TRBJ2-5, the complete variable domain reads DGGITQSPKYLFRKEGQNVTLSCEQNLNHDAMYWYRQDPGQGLRLIYYSQIVNDFQKGDIAEGYSVSREKKESFPLTVTSAQKNPTAFYLCASNRQGRQTQYFGPGTRLLVL.